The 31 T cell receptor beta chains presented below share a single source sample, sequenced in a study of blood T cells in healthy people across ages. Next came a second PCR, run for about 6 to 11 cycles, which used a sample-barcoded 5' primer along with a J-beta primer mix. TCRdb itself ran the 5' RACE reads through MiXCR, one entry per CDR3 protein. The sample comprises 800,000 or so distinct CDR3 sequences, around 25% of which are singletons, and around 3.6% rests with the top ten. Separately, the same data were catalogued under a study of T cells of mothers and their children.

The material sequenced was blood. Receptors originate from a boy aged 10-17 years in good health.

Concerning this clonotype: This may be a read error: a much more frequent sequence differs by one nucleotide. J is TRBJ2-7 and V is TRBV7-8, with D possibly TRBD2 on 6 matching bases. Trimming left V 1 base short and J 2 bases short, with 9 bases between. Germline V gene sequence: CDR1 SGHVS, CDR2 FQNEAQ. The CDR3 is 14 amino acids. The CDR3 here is CASSLGIAAYEQYF. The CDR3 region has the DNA TGTGCCAGCAGCTTAGGAATAGCGGCCTACGAGCAGTACTTC.

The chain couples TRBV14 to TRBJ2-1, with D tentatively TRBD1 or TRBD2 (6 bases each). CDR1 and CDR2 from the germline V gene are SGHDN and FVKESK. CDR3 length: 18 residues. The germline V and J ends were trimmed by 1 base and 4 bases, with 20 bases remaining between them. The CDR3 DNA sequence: TGTGCCAGCAGCCAAGTAGCGGCAGGGGCCCAATTTTACAATGAGCAGTTCTTC. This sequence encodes CASSQVAAGAQFYNEQFF.

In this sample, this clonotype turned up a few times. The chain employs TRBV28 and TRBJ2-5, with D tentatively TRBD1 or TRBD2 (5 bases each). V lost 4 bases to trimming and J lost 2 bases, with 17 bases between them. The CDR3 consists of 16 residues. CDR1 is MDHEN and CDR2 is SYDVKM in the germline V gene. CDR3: CASSSDSLGNQETQYF. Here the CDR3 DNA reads TGTGCCAGCAGTTCTGACAGCCTCGGGAATCAAGAGACCCAGTACTTC.

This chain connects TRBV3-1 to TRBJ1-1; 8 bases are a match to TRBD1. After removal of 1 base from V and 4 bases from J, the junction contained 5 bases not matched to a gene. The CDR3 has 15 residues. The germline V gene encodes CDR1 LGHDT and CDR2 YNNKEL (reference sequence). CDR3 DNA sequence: TGTGCCAGCAGCCAAGTTGGACAGGGAGGCACTGAAGCTTTCTTT. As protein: CASSQVGQGGTEAFF.

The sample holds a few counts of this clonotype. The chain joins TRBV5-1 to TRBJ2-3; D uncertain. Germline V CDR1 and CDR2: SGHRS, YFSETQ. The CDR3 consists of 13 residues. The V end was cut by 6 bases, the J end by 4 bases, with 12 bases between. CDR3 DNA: TGCGCCAGCACCCATGATAGAGCAGATACGCAGTATTTT. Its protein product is CASTHDRADTQYF. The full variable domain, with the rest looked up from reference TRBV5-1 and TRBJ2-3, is KAGVTQTPRYLIKTRGQQVTLSCSPISGHRSVSWYQQTPGQGLQFLFEYFSETQRNKGNFPGRFSGRQFSNSRSEMNVSTLELGDSALYLCASTHDRADTQYFGPGTRLTVL.

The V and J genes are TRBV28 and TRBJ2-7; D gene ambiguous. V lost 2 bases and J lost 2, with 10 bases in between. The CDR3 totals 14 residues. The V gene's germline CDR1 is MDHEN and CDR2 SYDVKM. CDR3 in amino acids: CASSLRPETYEQYF. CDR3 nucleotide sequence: TGTGCCAGCAGTTTAAGACCGGAGACCTACGAGCAGTACTTC.

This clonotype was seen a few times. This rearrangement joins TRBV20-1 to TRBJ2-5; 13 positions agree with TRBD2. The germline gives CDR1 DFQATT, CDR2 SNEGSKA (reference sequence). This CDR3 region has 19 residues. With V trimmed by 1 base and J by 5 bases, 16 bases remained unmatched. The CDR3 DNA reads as TGCAGTGCTAGAGTCCCTTGGGGGACTAGCGGGGACCTCAGGGAGACCCAGTACTTC. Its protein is CSARVPWGTSGDLRETQYF.

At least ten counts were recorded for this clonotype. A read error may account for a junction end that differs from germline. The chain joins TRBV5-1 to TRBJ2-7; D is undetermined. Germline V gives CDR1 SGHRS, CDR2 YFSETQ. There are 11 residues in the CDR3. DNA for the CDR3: TGCGCCAGCAGGTTGGGGAACGAGCAGTACTTC. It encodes CASRLGNEQYF. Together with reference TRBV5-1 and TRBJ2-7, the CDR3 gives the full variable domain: KAGVTQTPRYLIKTRGQQVTLSCSPISGHRSVSWYQQTPGQGLQFLFEYFSETQRNKGNFPGRFSGRQFSNSRSEMNVSTLELGDSALYLCASRLGNEQYFGPGTRLTVT.

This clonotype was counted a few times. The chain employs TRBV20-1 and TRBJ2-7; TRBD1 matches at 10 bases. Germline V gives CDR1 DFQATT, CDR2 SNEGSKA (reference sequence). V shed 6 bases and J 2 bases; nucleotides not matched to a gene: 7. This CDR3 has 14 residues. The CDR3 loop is CSAESGTGAYEQYF. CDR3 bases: TGCAGTGCGGAGAGTGGGACAGGGGCCTACGAGCAGTACTTC.

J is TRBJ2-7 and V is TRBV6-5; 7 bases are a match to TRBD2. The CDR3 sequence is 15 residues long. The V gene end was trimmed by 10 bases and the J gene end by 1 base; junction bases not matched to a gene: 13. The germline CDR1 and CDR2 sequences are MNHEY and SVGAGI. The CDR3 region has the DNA TGTGCCATCCATCTTCGTGCTAGCGGATCCTACGAGCAGTACTTC. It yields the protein CAIHLRASGSYEQYF.

The DNA of the CDR3 is TGTGCCAGCAGCCGACCGCCCATAGCGGGCGGCTCCTACAATGAGCAGTTCTTC. It yields the protein CASSRPPIAGGSYNEQFF. This chain joins TRBV7-6 and TRBJ2-1; 7 bases are a match to TRBD2. Germline V gives CDR1 SGHVS, CDR2 FNYEAQ. V trimming: 5 bases; J trimming: 0 bases; junction bases outside the gene matches: 13. The CDR3 loop spans 18 amino acids.

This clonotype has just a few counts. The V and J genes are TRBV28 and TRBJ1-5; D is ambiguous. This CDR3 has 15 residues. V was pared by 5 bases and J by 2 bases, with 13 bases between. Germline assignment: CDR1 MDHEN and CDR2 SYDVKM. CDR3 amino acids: CASSPGVRGNQPQHF. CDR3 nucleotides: TGTGCCAGCAGTCCCGGAGTGAGGGGCAATCAGCCCCAGCATTTT.

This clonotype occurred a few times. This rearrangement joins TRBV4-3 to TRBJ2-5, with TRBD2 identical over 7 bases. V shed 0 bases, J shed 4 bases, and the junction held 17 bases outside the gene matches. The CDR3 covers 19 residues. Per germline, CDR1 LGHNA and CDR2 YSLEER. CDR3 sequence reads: CASSQDRWSGVGSGETQYF. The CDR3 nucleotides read TGCGCCAGCAGCCAAGATAGGTGGAGCGGGGTAGGCTCTGGAGAGACCCAGTACTTC.

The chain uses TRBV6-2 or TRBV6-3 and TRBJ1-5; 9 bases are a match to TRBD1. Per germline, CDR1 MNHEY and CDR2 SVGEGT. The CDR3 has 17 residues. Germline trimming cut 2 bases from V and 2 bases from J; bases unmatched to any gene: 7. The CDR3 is CASSYRDRVPGNQPQHF. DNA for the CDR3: TGTGCCAGCAGTTACCGGGACAGGGTTCCGGGCAATCAGCCCCAGCATTTT.

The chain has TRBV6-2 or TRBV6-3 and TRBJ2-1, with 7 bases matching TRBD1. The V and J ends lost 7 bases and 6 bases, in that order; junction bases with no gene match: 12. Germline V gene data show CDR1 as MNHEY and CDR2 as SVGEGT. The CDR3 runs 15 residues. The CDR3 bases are TGTGCCAGCACCTTACCTACAGGGGTGGGCAATGAGCAGTTCTTC. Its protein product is CASTLPTGVGNEQFF.

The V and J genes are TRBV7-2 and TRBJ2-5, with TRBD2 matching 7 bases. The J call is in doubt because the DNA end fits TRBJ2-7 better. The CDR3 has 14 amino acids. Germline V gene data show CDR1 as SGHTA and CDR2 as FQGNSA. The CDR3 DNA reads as TGTGCCAGCAGCGACCAGCGGGGATTCTACGAGCAGTACTTC. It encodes CASSDQRGFYEQYF.

The CDR3 DNA reads TGTGCCAGCAGTTACCCGACGGGCTACTATGGCTACACCTTC. This translates into CASSYPTGYYGYTF. The V and J genes are TRBV6-2 or TRBV6-3 and TRBJ1-2, with no clear D. Between the trimmed V and J ends, which lost 2 bases and 3 bases, there was a span of 10 bases. In germline, CDR1 is MNHEY, CDR2 SVGEGT. CDR3 size: 14 residues.

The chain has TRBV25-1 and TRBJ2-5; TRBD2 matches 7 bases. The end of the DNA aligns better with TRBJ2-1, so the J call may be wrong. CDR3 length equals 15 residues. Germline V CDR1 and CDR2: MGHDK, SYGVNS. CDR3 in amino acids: CASSDSAWTSNEQFF. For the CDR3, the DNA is TGTGCCAGCAGTGATTCTGCATGGACTAGCAATGAGCAGTTCTTC.

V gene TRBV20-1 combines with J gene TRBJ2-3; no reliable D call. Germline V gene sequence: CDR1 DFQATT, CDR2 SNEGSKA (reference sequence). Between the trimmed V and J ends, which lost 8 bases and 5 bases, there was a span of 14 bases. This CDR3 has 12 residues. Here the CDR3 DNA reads TGCAGTCCCAGTCCTCCCGAAGATACGCAGTATTTT. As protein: CSPSPPEDTQYF.

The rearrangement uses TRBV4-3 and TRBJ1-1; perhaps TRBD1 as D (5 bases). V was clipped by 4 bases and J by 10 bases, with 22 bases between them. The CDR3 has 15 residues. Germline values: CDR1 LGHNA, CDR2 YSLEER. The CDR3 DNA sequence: TGCGCCAGCAGCCCGGTGATGATGGGGGTGGAAGTAGCTTTCTTT. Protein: CASSPVMMGVEVAFF.

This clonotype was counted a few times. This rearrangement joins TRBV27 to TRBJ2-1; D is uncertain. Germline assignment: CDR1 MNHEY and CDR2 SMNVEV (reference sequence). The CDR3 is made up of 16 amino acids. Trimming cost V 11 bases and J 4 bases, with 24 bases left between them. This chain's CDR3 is CAGSHWRPTHYNEQFF. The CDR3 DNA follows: TGTGCCGGCTCGCATTGGCGCCCGACCCATTACAATGAGCAGTTCTTC.

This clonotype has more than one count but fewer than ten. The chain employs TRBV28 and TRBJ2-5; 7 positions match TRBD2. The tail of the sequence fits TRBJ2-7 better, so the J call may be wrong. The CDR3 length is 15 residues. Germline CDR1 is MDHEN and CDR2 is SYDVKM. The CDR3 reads CASGDWRETAYEQYF. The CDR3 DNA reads TGTGCCAGCGGGGATTGGCGGGAGACCGCCTACGAGCAGTACTTC.

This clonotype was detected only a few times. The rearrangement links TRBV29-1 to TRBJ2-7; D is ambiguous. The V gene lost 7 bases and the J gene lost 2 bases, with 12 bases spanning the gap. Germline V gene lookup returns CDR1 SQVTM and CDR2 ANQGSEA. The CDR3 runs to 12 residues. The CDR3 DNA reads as TGCAGCGCCCGAGTAGGCACCTACGAGCAGTACTTC. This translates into CSARVGTYEQYF.

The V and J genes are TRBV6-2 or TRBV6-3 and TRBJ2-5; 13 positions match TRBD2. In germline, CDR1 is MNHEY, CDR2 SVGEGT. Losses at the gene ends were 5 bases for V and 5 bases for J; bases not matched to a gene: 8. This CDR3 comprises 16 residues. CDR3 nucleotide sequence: TGTGCCAGCAGTGACGGACTAGCGGGAGCTCTGGAGACCCAGTACTTC. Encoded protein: CASSDGLAGALETQYF.

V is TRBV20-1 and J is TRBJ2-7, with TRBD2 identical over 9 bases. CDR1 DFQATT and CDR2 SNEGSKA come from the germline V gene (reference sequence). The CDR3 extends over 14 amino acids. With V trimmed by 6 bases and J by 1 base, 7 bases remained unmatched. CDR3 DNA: TGCAGTGCAGGCGGGAGGGCCCTTTCCTACGAGCAGTACTTC. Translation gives CSAGGRALSYEQYF.

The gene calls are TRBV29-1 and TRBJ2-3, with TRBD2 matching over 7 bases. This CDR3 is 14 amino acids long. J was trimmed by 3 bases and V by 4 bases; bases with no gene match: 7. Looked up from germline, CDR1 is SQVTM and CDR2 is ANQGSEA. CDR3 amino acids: CSVGEAGSTDTQYF. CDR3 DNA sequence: TGCAGCGTTGGTGAAGCGGGATCGACAGATACGCAGTATTTT.

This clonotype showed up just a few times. This CDR3 reads CASSSDRVGQPQHF. The CDR3, as DNA: TGTGCCAGCAGTTCGGACAGGGTCGGTCAGCCCCAGCATTTT. The V and J genes are TRBV27 and TRBJ1-5; 8 bases agree with TRBD1. Unmatched junction bases numbered 5, after V lost 4 bases and J lost 6 bases. The CDR3 contains 14 residues. Germline values: CDR1 MNHEY, CDR2 SMNVEV (reference sequence).

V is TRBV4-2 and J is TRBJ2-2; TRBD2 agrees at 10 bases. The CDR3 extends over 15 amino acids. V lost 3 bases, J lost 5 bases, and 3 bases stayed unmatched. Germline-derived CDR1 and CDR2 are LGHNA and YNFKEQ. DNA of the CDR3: TGTGCCAGCAGCCACGCGGGACTAGCGACCGGGGAGCTGTTTTTT. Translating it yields CASSHAGLATGELFF.

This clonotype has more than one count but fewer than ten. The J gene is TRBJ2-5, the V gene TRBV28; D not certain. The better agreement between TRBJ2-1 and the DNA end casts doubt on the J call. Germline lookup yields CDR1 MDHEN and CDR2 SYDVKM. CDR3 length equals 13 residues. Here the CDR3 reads CASSRELKGLQFF. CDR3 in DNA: TGTGCCAGCAGCCGCGAACTTAAGGGTCTACAGTTCTTC.

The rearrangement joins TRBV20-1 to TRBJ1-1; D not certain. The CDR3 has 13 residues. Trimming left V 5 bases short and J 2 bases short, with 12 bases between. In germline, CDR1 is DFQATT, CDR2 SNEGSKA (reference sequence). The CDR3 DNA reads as TGCAGTGCTTTTTTGAGGCCCAACACTGAAGCTTTCTTT. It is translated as CSAFLRPNTEAFF.

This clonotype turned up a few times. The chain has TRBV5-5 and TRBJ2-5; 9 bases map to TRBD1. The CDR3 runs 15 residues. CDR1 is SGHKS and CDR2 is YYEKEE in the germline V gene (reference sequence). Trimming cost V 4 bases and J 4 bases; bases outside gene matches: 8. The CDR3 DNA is TGTGCCAGCAGCAGGCCGACAGGGGGAGGAGAGACCCAGTACTTC. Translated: CASSRPTGGGETQYF.